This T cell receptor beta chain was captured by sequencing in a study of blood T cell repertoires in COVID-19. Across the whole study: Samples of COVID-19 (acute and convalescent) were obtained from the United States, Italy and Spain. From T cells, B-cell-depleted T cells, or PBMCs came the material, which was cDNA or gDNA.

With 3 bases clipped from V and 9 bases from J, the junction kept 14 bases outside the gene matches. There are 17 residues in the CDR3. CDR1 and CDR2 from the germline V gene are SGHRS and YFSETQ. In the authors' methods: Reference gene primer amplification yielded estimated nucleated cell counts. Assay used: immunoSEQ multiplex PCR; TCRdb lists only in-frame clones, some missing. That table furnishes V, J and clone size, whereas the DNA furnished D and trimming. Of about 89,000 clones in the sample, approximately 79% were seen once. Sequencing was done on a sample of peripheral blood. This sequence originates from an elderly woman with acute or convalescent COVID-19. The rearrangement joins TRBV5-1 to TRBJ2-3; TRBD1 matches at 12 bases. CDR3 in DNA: TGCGCCAGCAGCTCCGGGACAGGGGGCGTAACGGGGCAGACGCAGTATTTT. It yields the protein CASSSGTGGVTGQTQYF.